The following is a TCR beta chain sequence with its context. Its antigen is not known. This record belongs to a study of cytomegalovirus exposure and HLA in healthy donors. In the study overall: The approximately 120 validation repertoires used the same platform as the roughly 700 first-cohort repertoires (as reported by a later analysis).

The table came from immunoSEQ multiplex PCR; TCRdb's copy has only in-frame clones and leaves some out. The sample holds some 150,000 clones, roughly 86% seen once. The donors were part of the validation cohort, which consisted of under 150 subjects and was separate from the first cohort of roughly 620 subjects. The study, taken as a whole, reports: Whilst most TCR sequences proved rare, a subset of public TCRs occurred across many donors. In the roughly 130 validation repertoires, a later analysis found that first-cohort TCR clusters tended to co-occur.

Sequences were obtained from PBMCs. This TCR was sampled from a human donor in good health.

CDR3 in DNA: TGTGCCGGAAGGGACAGGGAGTCTCTTAACTATGGCTACACCTTC. Translating it yields CAGRDRESLNYGYTF. The chain has TRBV2 and TRBJ1-2; 9 positions match TRBD1. With V trimmed by 11 bases and J by 1 base, 11 bases remained unmatched. The germline V gene has CDR1 SNHLY and CDR2 FYNNEI. This CDR3 region has 15 residues. The full variable domain, completed using reference TRBV2 and TRBJ1-2, is EPEVTQTPSHQVTQMGQEVILRCVPISNHLYFYWYRQILGQKVEFLVSFYNNEISEKSEIFDDQFSVERPDGSNFTLKIRSTKLEDSAMYFCAGRDRESLNYGYTFGSGTRLTVV.